This T cell receptor (beta chain) is from a study of CD8+CD57+ T cells in acquired aplastic anemia. Whole-study findings and limits: Patients and controls shared 25 to 35 CD8+ CDR3 sequences, which appeared highly expressed in patients and within their immunodominant clones.

Germline V lookup: CDR1 SGHRS, CDR2 YFSETQ. Trimming removed 4 bases from V and 7 bases from J; junction bases left unmatched: 8. There are 15 residues in the CDR3. As regards this clonotype: Its antigen is undetermined.

The use of genomic DNA as template underpinned the TCR beta VDJ and CDR3 profiling. TCRdb re-called the reads with MiXCR, one entry per CDR3 protein. The repertoire has approximately 180,000 distinct CDR3 sequences, under 50% of them found once; the top ten carry about 1.8%. Sequenced patients had shown CD8+CD57+ cell expansion by flow cytometry. The origin of this receptor is a human donor with aplastic anemia. The genes are TRBV5-1 and TRBJ2-3, with 11 bases aligning to TRBD2. The source material was sorted CD4+, CD8+, or CD8+CD57+ T cells (not recorded which) from PBMCs. CDR3 nucleotides: TGCGCCAGCAGCGGATTAGCGGGGGGGATAAATACGCAGTATTTT. Translating gives CASSGLAGGINTQYF.